A single sample gave rise to the 11 T cell receptor beta chains below, sequenced in a study of T cells in Graves' hyperthyroidism and ophthalmopathy. Amplification yielded TCR beta CDR3 regions, with RNA transcripts as the source. HTBI primers were employed in a first-round RT-PCR of the TCR CDR3. TCRdb re-called the multiplex PCR reads through MiXCR, storing one row per CDR3 protein. This sample yields approximately 640,000 distinct CDR3 sequences, of which 17% are seen a single time; about a sixth belongs to the top ten. Sequenced material: blood. These receptors all stem from a man aged 50-59 years with Graves' hyperthyroidism.

This clonotype was observed a handful of times. CDR3 loop: CATSRVITDTQYF. Written as DNA, the CDR3 is TGTGCCACCAGCAGAGTTATTACAGATACGCAGTATTTT. The V call is TRBV15, the J call TRBJ2-3; D call uncertain. CDR1 LNHNV and CDR2 YYDKDF come from the germline V gene (reference sequence). The CDR3 runs to 13 residues. V was trimmed by 1 base and J by 3 bases, leaving 5 bases between them.

This chain links TRBV30 with TRBJ1-2; 7 bases are shared with TRBD1. The CDR3 is 14 residues long. Per the germline V gene, CDR1 is GTSNPN and CDR2 is SVGIG (reference sequence). The V and J ends lost 5 bases and 4 bases, in that order; junction bases with no gene match: 10. CDR3 region: CAWASGGTVYGYTF. The CDR3, as DNA: TGTGCCTGGGCTTCAGGGGGAACGGTCTATGGCTACACCTTC.

There are many counts of this clonotype. The chain links TRBV7-9 to TRBJ2-7; perhaps D is TRBD1 or TRBD2 (5 bases each). Looked up from germline, CDR1 is SEHNR and CDR2 is FQNEAQ (reference sequence). Trimming cost V 5 bases and J 2 bases, with 13 bases left between them. This CDR3 is built from 14 residues. The CDR3 sequence is CASSPRDGTYEQYF. CDR3 in DNA: TGTGCCAGCAGCCCTCGGGACGGGACCTACGAGCAGTACTTC.

The V call is TRBV2, the J call TRBJ1-5; D is unclear. The length of the CDR3 is 13 residues. Per the germline V gene, CDR1 is SNHLY and CDR2 is FYNNEI. V lost 3 bases and J 7 bases, leaving 10 bases between the germline ends. DNA for the CDR3: TGTGCCAGCAGTGATTTCGGGGTCCAGCCCCAGCATTTT. Translation: CASSDFGVQPQHF.

This clonotype was seen ten or more times. The V gene is TRBV12-3 or TRBV12-4, the J gene TRBJ2-5; TRBD2 matches at 9 bases. J lost 3 bases, V lost 7 bases, and 30 bases had no gene match. CDR3 length: 22 residues. The CDR3 nucleotides read TGTGCCAGCAAACGCGCCTTATCGAGTAGCGGGAGTAGGTTTGGGTGGAAAGAGACCCAGTACTTC. Translating it yields CASKRALSSSGSRFGWKETQYF.

CDR3 region: CASSFNREQPQHF. The CDR3 region has the DNA TGTGCCAGTAGTTTCAACAGGGAACAGCCCCAGCATTTT. The chain has TRBV19 and TRBJ1-5, with D maybe TRBD1 (6 bases). This CDR3 contains 13 residues. From germline, CDR1 is LNHDA and CDR2 SQIVND (reference sequence). V was clipped by 5 bases and J by 7 bases, with 12 bases between them.

The rearrangement uses TRBV19 and TRBJ2-7; the match to TRBD1 covers 7 bases. Germline CDR1 LNHDA, CDR2 SQIVND (reference sequence). There are 15 residues in the CDR3. V lost 2 bases and J lost 3; bases outside the gene matches: 7. In nucleotides, the CDR3 is TGTGCCAGTAGTATAAGCCGGGACAGTTACTACGAGCAGTACTTC. It translates to CASSISRDSYYEQYF.

At least ten counts were recorded for this clonotype. The V and J genes are TRBV10-3 and TRBJ2-7; 11 bases agree with TRBD2. This CDR3 spans 14 amino acids. V lost 10 bases to trimming and J lost 2 bases; unmatched junction nucleotides: 7. The germline CDR1 and CDR2 sequences are ENHRY and SYGVKD. CDR3 region: CATVGLAGTYEQYF. CDR3 nucleotides: TGTGCCACCGTTGGACTAGCGGGCACCTACGAGCAGTACTTC.

This clonotype was counted a few times. One end of the junction fails to match germline, which may point to a read error. The V gene is TRBV10-3, the J gene TRBJ1-3, with D hard to call. The germline V gene encodes CDR1 ENHRY and CDR2 SYGVKD. The CDR3 is made up of 15 amino acids. In nucleotides, the CDR3 is TGTGCCATCGGTGAGTCGGACCTGACGGGAAACACCATATATTTT. Protein product: CAIGESDLTGNTIYF.

There are a few counts of this clonotype. The genes are TRBV6-1 and TRBJ2-5; unclear D gene. Trimming left V 6 bases short and J 5 bases short, with 13 bases between. The CDR3 length is 13 residues. Per germline, CDR1 MNHNS and CDR2 SASEGT. The CDR3 DNA reads TGTGCCAGCAGACTCTCGGTGGCGGAGACCCAGTACTTC. Amino acids: CASRLSVAETQYF.

This clonotype was seen only a few times. The V gene is TRBV7-8, the J gene TRBJ2-2; D is unclear. Per germline, CDR1 SGHVS and CDR2 FQNEAQ. The V and J ends lost 2 bases and 5 bases respectively, with 12 bases between them. The CDR3 is made up of 15 amino acids. CDR3 loop: CASSLRVPATGELFF. The CDR3 DNA is TGTGCCAGCAGCTTACGGGTCCCAGCTACCGGGGAGCTGTTTTTT.